A single sample gave rise to the 16 T cell receptor beta chains below, sequenced in a study of T cell changes during pregnancy in multiple sclerosis. Generated by immunoSEQ multiplex PCR, the TCRdb table keeps only in-frame clones and is missing some. Here the sample spans 15,000 to 20,000 clones, 86% being singletons. The specimen comprised CD8+ T cells from peripheral blood mononuclear cells, sampled in the third trimester of pregnancy. All receptors come from a female donor in good health, enrolled as a control in a pregnancy study.

The chain has TRBV5-4 and TRBJ2-5; 9 bases align to TRBD2. The CDR3 extends over 16 amino acids. Trimming cost V 3 bases and J 5 bases; bases outside gene matches: 11. Germline V gives CDR1 SGHNT, CDR2 YYREEE (reference sequence). CDR3 sequence (DNA): TGTGCCAGCAGCTCCCTGGGTAGCGGGGGTCTGGAGACCCAGTACTTC. Protein sequence: CASSSLGSGGLETQYF.

The chain is built from TRBV4-2 and TRBJ1-5; D unclear. The CDR3 sequence is 16 residues long. V lost 0 bases, J lost 7 bases, and 16 bases lay in between. Germline-derived CDR1 and CDR2 are LGHNA and YNFKEQ. CDR3 bases: TGTGCCAGCAGCCAAGATTTCGGGAGGGCGAGGCAGCCCCAGCATTTT. This codes for CASSQDFGRARQPQHF.

This clone was detected only a few times. The V and J genes are TRBV4-1 and TRBJ1-4, with 7 bases matching TRBD1. This CDR3 has 15 amino acids. Germline V gene lookup returns CDR1 MGHRA and CDR2 YSYEKL. V was pared by 5 bases and J by 1 base, with 4 bases of the junction left unmatched. The CDR3 DNA reads TGCGCCAGCAGCGAACACAGGGGAACTAATGAAAAACTGTTTTTT. Residues: CASSEHRGTNEKLFF.

The rearrangement links TRBV27 to TRBJ2-7; 9 nucleotides align to TRBD1. CDR1 and CDR2 from the germline V gene are MNHEY and SMNVEV (reference sequence). V trimming: 6 bases; J trimming: 5 bases; junction bases outside the gene matches: 8. This CDR3 region has 14 residues. The CDR3 sequence: CASSIGTGRNEQYF. The CDR3 nucleotides read TGTGCCAGCAGCATCGGGACAGGGCGGAACGAGCAGTACTTC.

The chain couples TRBV7-6 to TRBJ2-5, with TRBD2 matching 12 bases. The CDR3 runs 16 residues. V gave up 6 bases and J gave up 1 base; unmatched junction bases: 6. CDR1 is SGHVS and CDR2 is FNYEAQ in the germline V gene. CDR3 bases: TGTGCCAGCAGGCTCACTAGCGGGGGGTCCCAAGAGACCCAGTACTTC. Translating it yields CASRLTSGGSQETQYF.

The V call is TRBV19, the J call TRBJ2-7; maybe TRBD2 (6 bases). Germline V gene sequence: CDR1 LNHDA, CDR2 SQIVND (reference sequence). CDR3 length: 14 amino acids. V lost 6 bases, J lost 0 bases, and 12 bases lay in between. In nucleotides, the CDR3 is TGTGCCAGTAGCCCCGGGAGCAACTCCTACGAGCAGTACTTC. It is translated as CASSPGSNSYEQYF. The variable domain in full, with the rest retrieved from reference TRBV19 and TRBJ2-7, is DGGITQSPKYLFRKEGQNVTLSCEQNLNHDAMYWYRQDPGQGLRLIYYSQIVNDFQKGDIAEGYSVSREKKESFPLTVTSAQKNPTAFYLCASSPGSNSYEQYFGPGTRLTVT.

This clone came up once. The rearrangement uses TRBV27 and TRBJ2-7; 9 bases line up with TRBD1. V gave up 5 bases and J gave up 4 bases; unmatched junction bases: 9. Germline assignment: CDR1 MNHEY and CDR2 SMNVEV (reference sequence). This CDR3 has 15 amino acids. Written as DNA, the CDR3 is TGTGCCAGCAGTGTCTTACCGGGACAGGGTTACGAGCAGTACTTC. It specifies CASSVLPGQGYEQYF.

This rearrangement joins TRBV28 to TRBJ1-5; D might be TRBD1 (6 bases). Germline V gives CDR1 MDHEN, CDR2 SYDVKM. V was cut by 6 bases and J by 0 bases, with 9 bases left in between. CDR3 length equals 14 residues. CDR3 bases: TGTGCCAGCAGGTTACAGGGTAGCAATCAGCCCCAGCATTTT. Protein sequence: CASRLQGSNQPQHF.

The chain links TRBV25-1 to TRBJ1-5; D uncertain. The CDR3 is 13 residues long. The germline V and J ends were trimmed by 3 bases and 0 bases, with 3 bases remaining between them. Germline CDR1 reads MGHDK; CDR2 reads SYGVNS. The CDR3 DNA reads TGTGCCAGCAGTGAGAGTAGCAATCAGCCCCAGCATTTT. Encoded protein: CASSESSNQPQHF.

The chain employs TRBV4-2 and TRBJ2-2, with TRBD2 matching over 14 bases. V trimming: 3 bases; J trimming: 7 bases; junction bases outside the gene matches: 7. CDR1 LGHNA and CDR2 YNFKEQ come from the germline V gene. The CDR3 has 17 residues. This CDR3 is CASSQLGLAGDNGELFF. The CDR3 region has the DNA TGTGCCAGCAGCCAGCTGGGACTAGCGGGGGATAACGGGGAGCTGTTTTTT.

This chain joins TRBV7-9 and TRBJ1-2, with TRBD1 matching 8 bases. The CDR3 spans 16 residues. Losses at the gene ends were 1 base for V and 2 bases for J; bases not matched to a gene: 6. Germline V gives CDR1 SEHNR, CDR2 FQNEAQ (reference sequence). The CDR3 spells CASSLGWAGGNYGYTF. In nucleotides, the CDR3 is TGTGCCAGCAGCTTAGGATGGGCAGGGGGCAACTATGGCTACACCTTC. Filled out from reference TRBV7-9 and TRBJ1-2, the complete variable domain reads DTGVSQNPRHKITKRGQNVTFRCDPISEHNRLYWYRQTLGQGPEFLTYFQNEAQLEKSRLLSDRFSAERPKGSFSTLEIQRTEQGDSAMYLCASSLGWAGGNYGYTFGSGTRLTVV.

The genes are TRBV6-6 and TRBJ2-1; 8 bases fit TRBD2. CDR1 is MNHNY and CDR2 is SVGAGI in the germline V gene (reference sequence). This CDR3 region has 15 residues. V lost 4 bases to trimming and J lost 7 bases; unmatched junction nucleotides: 9. The CDR3 reads CASSSSGGAMNEQFF. The CDR3 DNA reads TGTGCCAGCAGTTCCTCCGGGGGGGCCATGAATGAGCAGTTCTTC.

The J gene is TRBJ2-3, the V gene TRBV6-5, with 9 bases lining up with TRBD1. This CDR3 contains 13 residues. Per germline, CDR1 MNHEY and CDR2 SVGAGI. V gave up 10 bases and J gave up 3 bases; unmatched junction bases: 5. As DNA, the CDR3 is TGTGCCACCTGGACAGGGGAAACAGATACGCAGTATTTT. Its protein product is CATWTGETDTQYF.

This chain uses TRBV4-3 with TRBJ1-1; tentatively, D is TRBD1 (6 bases). V dropped 0 bases and J dropped 11 bases, with 13 bases sitting between them. Per the germline V gene, CDR1 is LGHNA and CDR2 is YSLEER. The CDR3 totals 13 residues. The CDR3 region has the DNA TGCGCCAGCAGCCAAGAGCAGGGGCACGGGGCTTTCTTT. Its translation: CASSQEQGHGAFF.

This rearrangement joins TRBV2 to TRBJ2-2; D gene unclear. This CDR3 spans 16 amino acids. V lost 1 base and J 4 bases, leaving 13 bases between the germline ends. From germline, CDR1 is SNHLY and CDR2 FYNNEI. Here the CDR3 DNA reads TGTGCCAGCAGTGAAGGGCTCTTAAGGAGCACCGGGGAGCTGTTTTTT. It codes for CASSEGLLRSTGELFF.

The chain has TRBV7-9 and TRBJ2-5; D gene unclear. Germline values: CDR1 SEHNR, CDR2 FQNEAQ (reference sequence). V shed 2 bases and J shed 7 bases, with 11 bases lying between them. The CDR3 sequence is 13 residues long. The DNA of the CDR3 is TGTGCCAGCAGCTTATGGCTAGAAGGGACCCAGTACTTC. Its translation: CASSLWLEGTQYF.